The table lists the clone carrying this TCR beta chain with a few counts. Its antigen is still unknown. The record originates from a study of blood T cells in healthy people across ages. Study-wide results and caveats: Per million T cells, TCR beta diversity dropped about linearly as age rose.

Germline V gene lookup returns CDR1 ENHRY and CDR2 SYGVKD. The CDR3 extends over 14 amino acids. J was trimmed by 6 bases and V by 3 bases; bases with no gene match: 5. Peripheral blood samples of around 9.8 milliliters were drawn from each donor. Primed by a sample-barcoded 5' primer and a J-beta primer mix, a second PCR proceeded for 7 to 11 cycles. TCRdb re-derived calls from the 5' RACE reads in MiXCR, one entry per CDR3 protein. This sample has hundreds of thousands of distinct CDR3 sequences, with 45% to 70% found just once. This clonotype was sampled from a man between 35 and 55 years old in good health. Sequenced input: blood. The chain couples TRBV10-3 to TRBJ1-2, with 9 bases aligning to TRBD1. The CDR3 nucleotides are TGTGCCATCAGTGATCGGACAGGGGCCAATGGCTACACCTTC. Protein product: CAISDRTGANGYTF.